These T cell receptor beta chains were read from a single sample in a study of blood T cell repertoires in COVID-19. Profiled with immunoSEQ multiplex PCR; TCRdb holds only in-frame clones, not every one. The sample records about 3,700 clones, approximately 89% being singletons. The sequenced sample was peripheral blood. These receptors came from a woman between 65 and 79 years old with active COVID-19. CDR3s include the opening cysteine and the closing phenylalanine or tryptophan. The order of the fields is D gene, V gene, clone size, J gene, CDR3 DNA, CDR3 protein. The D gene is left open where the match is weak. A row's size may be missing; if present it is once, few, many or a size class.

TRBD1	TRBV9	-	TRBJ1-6	TGTGCCAGCAGCGTAGGGGACAGGGGGCAGGCACCCCTCCACTTT	CASSVGDRGQAPLHF
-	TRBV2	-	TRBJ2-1	TGTGCCAGCAGTGAAGCAGGGGGGGGCGTTGAGCAGTTCTTC	CASSEAGGGVEQFF
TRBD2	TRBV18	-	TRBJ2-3	TGTGCCAGCTCACCAACGACTAGCGGTTTATTCGGTACGCAGTATTTT	CASSPTTSGLFGTQYF
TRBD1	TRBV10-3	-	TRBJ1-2	TGTGCCTCAGGGGGGCAGGGGAACTATGGCTACACCTTC	CASGGQGNYGYTF
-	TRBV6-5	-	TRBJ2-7	TGTGCCAGCAGTCGCCCAGGGACCTACGAGCAGTACTTC	CASSRPGTYEQYF
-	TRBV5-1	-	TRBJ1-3	TGCGCCAGCAGCCCGAATAGCCAGATCTCTGGAAACACCATATATTTT	CASSPNSQISGNTIYF
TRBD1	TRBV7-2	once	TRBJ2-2	TGTGCCAGCAGCCCAACCGGACAGGGGGTTAGCGGGGAGCTGTTTTTT	CASSPTGQGVSGELFF
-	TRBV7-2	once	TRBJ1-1	TGTGCCAGCAGCCCTACTGTCGGCGGGTGGTCTGAAGCTTTCTTT	CASSPTVGGWSEAFF
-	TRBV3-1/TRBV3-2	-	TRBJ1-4	TGTGCCAGCAGCCCTTTCCCCAGGGACTCGACGGGGAAACTGTTTTTT	CASSPFPRDSTGKLFF
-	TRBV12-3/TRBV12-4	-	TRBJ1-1	TGTGCCAGCAGTTCGGGGAACACTGAAGCTTTCTTT	CASSSGNTEAFF
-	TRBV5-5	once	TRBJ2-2	TGTGCCAGCAGCCTGAACTATCACACCGGGGAGCTGTTTTTT	CASSLNYHTGELFF
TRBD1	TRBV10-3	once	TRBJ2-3	TGTGCCATCAGTGTCCGGACAGGGGTTGGAGATACGCAGTATTTT	CAISVRTGVGDTQYF
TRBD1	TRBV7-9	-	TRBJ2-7	TGTGCCAGCAGCGATCGGCAGGGGGAATCCTACGAGCAGTACTTC	CASSDRQGESYEQYF
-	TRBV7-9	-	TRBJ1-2	TGTGCCAGCAGCTTATCGGACAGTGGGGTGAATGGCTACACCTTC	CASSLSDSGVNGYTF
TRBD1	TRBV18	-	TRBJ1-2	TGTGCCAGCTCACAGGGGGCGCGAGACTATGGCTACACCTTC	CASSQGARDYGYTF
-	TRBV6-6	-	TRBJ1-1	TGTGCCAGCAGTTACGCTCAGGGGAACACTGAAGCTTTCTTT	CASSYAQGNTEAFF
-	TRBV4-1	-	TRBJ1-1	TGCGCCAGCAGCCAAAGAGAAAACACTGAAGCTTTCTTT	CASSQRENTEAFF
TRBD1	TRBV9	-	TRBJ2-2	TGTGCCAGCAGCGCCCTTATGACAGGGGGGACCGGGGAGCTGTTTTTT	CASSALMTGGTGELFF
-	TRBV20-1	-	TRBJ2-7	TGCAGTGCTAGTCAAGCCCGCTACGAGCAGTACTTC	CSASQARYEQYF
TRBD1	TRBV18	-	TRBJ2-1	TGTGCCAGCTCACACACACAGGGGAGCTCCTACAATGAGCAGTTCTTC	CASSHTQGSSYNEQFF
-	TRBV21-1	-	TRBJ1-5	TGTGCCAGCTTCAGGCAGATGGGCAATCAGCCCCAGCATTTT	CASFRQMGNQPQHF
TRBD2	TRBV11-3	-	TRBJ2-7	TGTGCCACCGGGGGGAGCGACGAGCAGTACTTC	CATGGSDEQYF
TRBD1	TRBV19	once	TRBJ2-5	TGTGCCAGTAGTATGGGACAGGGGGCGAGGGAGACCCAGTACTTC	CASSMGQGARETQYF
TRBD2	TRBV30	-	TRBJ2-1	TGTGCCTGGAGGTGGGCTAGCGGGGGGGCTTCCCCCAATGAGCAGTTCTTC	CAWRWASGGASPNEQFF
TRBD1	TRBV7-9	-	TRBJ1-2	TGTGCCAGCACGGGACAGGGCAGTTCTGGCTACACCTTC	CASTGQGSSGYTF
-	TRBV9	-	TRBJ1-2	TGTGCCAGCAGCGACGACAGGAGGAACTATGGCTACACCTTC	CASSDDRRNYGYTF
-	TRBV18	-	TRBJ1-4	TGTGCCAGCTCATCGGAGGGACCAACTAATGAAAAACTGTTTTTT	CASSSEGPTNEKLFF
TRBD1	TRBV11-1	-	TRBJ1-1	TGTGCCAGCAGCTTAGGACAGGGGGCTGAAGCTTTCTTT	CASSLGQGAEAFF
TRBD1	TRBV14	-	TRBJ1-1	TGTGCCAGCAGCCAGGACAGGGTGTACACTGAAGCTTTCTTT	CASSQDRVYTEAFF
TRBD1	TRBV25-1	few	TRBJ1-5	TGTGCCAGTCAGGGGGCACCGGGGGATGTCAATCAGCCCCAGCATTTT	CASQGAPGDVNQPQHF
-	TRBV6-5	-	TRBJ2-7	TGTGCCAGCAGTTACTCGGGAAGGTGGGCGGGGGAGCAGTACTTC	CASSYSGRWAGEQYF
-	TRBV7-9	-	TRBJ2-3	TGTGCCAGCAGCTTAATGGGCCTAGCTGATAGCACAGATACGCAGTATTTT	CASSLMGLADSTDTQYF
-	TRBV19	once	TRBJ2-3	TGTGCCACCCGAACCGGGGGATCTAGCACAGATACGCAGTATTTT	CATRTGGSSTDTQYF
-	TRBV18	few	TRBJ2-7	TGTGCCAGCTCGAAGGGGACATCCTACGAGCAGTACTTC	CASSKGTSYEQYF
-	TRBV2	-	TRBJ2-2	TGTGCCAGCAGTGATAAGGACGGGGTACACGTCAGGACCGGGGAGCTGTTTTTT	CASSDKDGVHVRTGELFF
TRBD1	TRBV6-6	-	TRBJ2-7	TGTGCCAGCAGAACCGGGACAGGGTTCCACGAGCAGTACTTC	CASRTGTGFHEQYF
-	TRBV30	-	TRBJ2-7	TGTGCCTGGACTGGGGGCCACGAGCAGTACTTC	CAWTGGHEQYF
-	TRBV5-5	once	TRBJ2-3	TGTGCCAGCAGCTCCGGGTCGACCACAGATACGCAGTATTTT	CASSSGSTTDTQYF
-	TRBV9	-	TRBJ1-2	TGTGCCAGCAGCGTAGCGGGGGGGGCCTATGGCTACACCTTC	CASSVAGGAYGYTF
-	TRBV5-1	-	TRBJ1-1	TGCGCCAGCAGCTTATCAGGGTATGAAGGCACTGAAGCTTTCTTT	CASSLSGYEGTEAFF